This T cell receptor beta chain was documented in a study of response to subunit inactivated influenza vaccine. Study-level points and caveats: Only a handful of new T cells, the authors suggested, are recruited with each seasonal influenza vaccination.

TCRdb re-called the RT-PCR reads through MiXCR, storing one row per CDR3 protein. In the table there are under 750,000 distinct CDR3 sequences, about an eighth of which are singletons. On this clonotype: The antigen is unknown.

Germline values: CDR1 MDHEN, CDR2 SYDVKM. The length of the CDR3 is 14 residues. Unmatched junction bases numbered 5, after V lost 6 bases and J lost 0 bases. This sequence originates from a man aged 50 to 59 who received an inactivated influenza vaccine. The material sequenced was PBMCs from blood, taken on the day of vaccination. The V call is TRBV28, the J call TRBJ2-7, with 7 positions matching TRBD1. The CDR3: CASRGQDISYEQYF. The DNA for the CDR3 is TGTGCCAGCAGAGGACAGGATATCTCCTACGAGCAGTACTTC.